This entry describes one TCR beta chain. Its cognate antigen is unknown. This sample stems from a study of cytomegalovirus exposure and HLA in healthy donors. CDR3 length equals 15 residues. Germline V CDR1 and CDR2: SGHNT, YENEEA. V lost 7 bases, J lost 1 base, and 14 bases lay in between. The study ran its PCR with 60 Vbeta and 13 Jbeta primers. Only in-frame clones appear in the TCRdb table, and some are missing; sequencing was by immunoSEQ multiplex PCR. The sample holds some 250,000 clones, about 80% seen once. General study results and limits: The study found most TCR sequences rare, yet found some public TCRs in many donors. With DRB1 most and HLA-C fewest, TCR association rates differed between HLA loci in a later analysis. Serostatus for CMV was the only available immune exposure information.

The receptor was derived from a woman aged 60-75 years in good health and CMV-seropositive. The V call is TRBV11-3, the J call TRBJ2-4; weak D call: TRBD2 (6 bases). The sample comprised PBMCs. The CDR3 coding sequence is TGTGCCAGCATTCCCTGCGGGGACGCCAAAAACATTCAGTACTTC. It codes for CASIPCGDAKNIQYF.